The following is a TCR beta chain sequence with its context. These data originate in a study of T cell changes during pregnancy in multiple sclerosis. Only in-frame clones appear in the TCRdb table, and some are missing; sequencing was by immunoSEQ multiplex PCR. Of tens of thousands of clones listed, approximately 94% are singletons. This clonotype originated in a female donor with multiple sclerosis, enrolled in a pregnancy study. The source was peripheral blood, collected in the third trimester of pregnancy.

The CDR3 sequence: CASSPSGQGTYEQYF. As DNA, the CDR3 is TGTGCCAGCTCTCCCTCGGGACAGGGCACCTACGAGCAGTACTTC. The chain recombines TRBV6-5 with TRBJ2-7, with TRBD1 matching over 9 bases. CDR1 MNHEY and CDR2 SVGAGI come from the germline V gene. There are 15 residues in the CDR3. V lost 8 bases to trimming and J lost 2 bases; unmatched junction nucleotides: 10.